A single sample is the source of the 14 T cell receptor beta chains below, sequenced in a study of radiotherapy plus CTLA-4 blockade in lung cancer. The repertoire was sequenced with immunoSEQ multiplex PCR; TCRdb's copy has only in-frame clones and lacks some. The sample has fewer than 70,000 clones, around 79% seen once; the top ten hold 10%. The sequencing here drew on peripheral blood, taken from a patient treated with radiotherapy plus ipilimumab. These receptor sequences come from a human donor with non-small cell lung cancer who had a complete response to radiotherapy plus ipilimumab.

The chain links TRBV6-5 to TRBJ2-3; tentatively, D is TRBD2 (7 bases). Trimming cost V 4 bases and J 2 bases, with 13 bases left between them. The CDR3 runs to 15 residues. Germline assignment: CDR1 MNHEY and CDR2 SVGAGI. The CDR3 loop reads CASSSVGGLTDTQYF. The CDR3 coding sequence is TGTGCCAGCAGTTCGGTGGGGGGGCTCACAGATACGCAGTATTTT.

This chain joins TRBV7-9 and TRBJ2-5, with D maybe TRBD1 (5 bases). The CDR3 contains 15 residues. Germline CDR1 is SEHNR and CDR2 is FQNEAQ (reference sequence). Trimming removed 2 bases at V and 6 bases at J, with 16 bases between. As DNA, the CDR3 is TGTGCCAGCAGCTTACCCCCTCGAGCAGGGCAGACCCAGTACTTC. Its protein product is CASSLPPRAGQTQYF.

The chain is built from TRBV2 and TRBJ2-1; 15 bases match TRBD2. V dropped 5 bases and J dropped 0; count of bases not matched to a gene: 2. The V gene's germline CDR1 is SNHLY and CDR2 FYNNEI. The CDR3 covers 17 residues. CDR3: CASSRTSGGASYNEQFF. In DNA form, the CDR3 reads TGTGCCAGCAGTAGGACTAGCGGGGGGGCCTCCTACAATGAGCAGTTCTTC.

The rearrangement uses TRBV11-3 and TRBJ2-7; 7 nucleotides agree with TRBD1. This CDR3 comprises 15 residues. Trimming took 2 bases from V and 2 from J; bases not matched to a gene: 6. Germline lookup yields CDR1 SGHNT and CDR2 YENEEA. The CDR3 here is CASSLWGRGTYEQYV. The DNA of the CDR3 is TGTGCCAGCAGCTTATGGGGCAGGGGGACCTACGAGCAGTACGTC.

As concerns this clone: At one boundary the junction diverges from the germline segment, which might be a read error. V usage is TRBV5-4 and J usage is TRBJ2-7, with 9 bases matching TRBD1. The germline CDR1 and CDR2 sequences are SGHNT and YYREEE (reference sequence). This CDR3 is 14 amino acids long. The CDR3 nucleotides read TGCGCCAGCAGCCAAGGGACAGGGATGAACGAGCAGTACTTC. This encodes CASSQGTGMNEQYF.

The rearrangement joins TRBV5-1 to TRBJ1-2; possibly TRBD1 for D (5 bases). The V end lost 3 bases, the J end lost 0 bases, and 15 bases lay between the germline ends. This CDR3 region has 16 residues. The V gene's germline CDR1 is SGHRS and CDR2 YFSETQ. CDR3 sequence (DNA): TGCGCCAGCAGCTCTGACAGCTCCAGAGCTAACTATGGCTACACCTTC. It translates to CASSSDSSRANYGYTF.

This clone showed up just a few times. The V and J genes are TRBV6-1 and TRBJ1-1; TRBD1 matches at 7 bases. Per the germline V gene, CDR1 is MNHNS and CDR2 is SASEGT. With V trimmed by 8 bases and J by 2 bases, 8 bases remained unmatched. The CDR3 is 14 residues long. This CDR3 reads CASANRGGNTEAFF. DNA of the CDR3: TGTGCCAGCGCTAACAGGGGAGGTAACACTGAAGCTTTCTTT.

The CDR3 here is CASSGDRGRTEAFF. For the CDR3, the DNA is TGTGCCAGCAGTGGTGACAGGGGACGCACTGAAGCTTTCTTT. This chain uses TRBV25-1 with TRBJ1-1; TRBD1 agrees at 8 bases. V was pared by 4 bases and J by 4 bases, with 5 bases of the junction left unmatched. CDR3 length: 14 amino acids. CDR1 and CDR2 from the germline V gene are MGHDK and SYGVNS.

This chain links TRBV19 with TRBJ1-5, with 7 bases fitting TRBD1. The CDR3 spans 15 residues. CDR1 and CDR2 from the germline V gene are LNHDA and SQIVND (reference sequence). After removal of 3 bases from V and 3 bases from J, the junction contained 5 bases not matched to a gene. The CDR3 here is CASSIGRGNNQPQHF. The CDR3 bases are TGTGCCAGTAGTATTGGCAGGGGGAACAATCAGCCCCAGCATTTT. The variable domain in full, with the rest retrieved from reference TRBV19 and TRBJ1-5, is DGGITQSPKYLFRKEGQNVTLSCEQNLNHDAMYWYRQDPGQGLRLIYYSQIVNDFQKGDIAEGYSVSREKKESFPLTVTSAQKNPTAFYLCASSIGRGNNQPQHFGDGTRLSIL.

The rearrangement links TRBV29-1 to TRBJ2-7, with TRBD1 as a possible D gene (7 bases). The length of the CDR3 is 16 residues. Germline CDR1 SQVTM, CDR2 ANQGSEA. V dropped 1 base and J dropped 2 bases, with 18 bases sitting between them. The CDR3 sequence: CSVEVGRTGDPYEQYV. CDR3 DNA: TGCAGCGTTGAAGTGGGGAGGACAGGCGACCCCTACGAGCAGTACGTC.

This chain joins TRBV7-2 and TRBJ2-7; D is perhaps TRBD2 (7 bases). Germline lookup yields CDR1 SGHTA and CDR2 FQGNSA. The CDR3 has 16 amino acids. V was cut by 0 bases and J by 5 bases, with 17 bases left in between. CDR3 sequence reads: CASSLALTGGRDEQYF. CDR3 sequence (DNA): TGTGCCAGCAGCTTAGCCCTAACGGGGGGCCGGGACGAGCAGTACTTC.

The chain uses TRBV4-3 and TRBJ1-1; possible D gene TRBD1, 5 bases. Trimming removed 9 bases at V and 0 bases at J, with 14 bases between. This CDR3 is 14 amino acids long. Germline CDR1 LGHNA, CDR2 YSLEER. The CDR3 reads CASSPGRVNTEAFF. The CDR3 DNA reads as TGCGCCAGTTCACCGGGCAGGGTGAACACTGAAGCTTTCTTT.

The genes are TRBV6-5 and TRBJ1-3; D unresolved. Germline CDR1 is MNHEY and CDR2 is SVGAGI. Trimming removed 0 bases at V and 2 bases at J, with 11 bases between. The CDR3 has 16 residues. The CDR3 DNA reads as TGTGCCAGCAGTTACTCGGGAGGAAGGGCTGGAAACACCATATATTTT. Its translation: CASSYSGGRAGNTIYF.

The J gene is TRBJ2-1, the V gene TRBV4-2, with 9 bases matching TRBD2. V trimming: 2 bases; J trimming: 1 base; junction bases outside the gene matches: 3. The CDR3 loop spans 16 amino acids. The germline V gene has CDR1 LGHNA and CDR2 YNFKEQ. This chain's CDR3 is CASSQLAGYSYNEQFF. DNA of the CDR3: TGTGCCAGCAGCCAACTAGCGGGATATTCCTACAATGAGCAGTTCTTC.